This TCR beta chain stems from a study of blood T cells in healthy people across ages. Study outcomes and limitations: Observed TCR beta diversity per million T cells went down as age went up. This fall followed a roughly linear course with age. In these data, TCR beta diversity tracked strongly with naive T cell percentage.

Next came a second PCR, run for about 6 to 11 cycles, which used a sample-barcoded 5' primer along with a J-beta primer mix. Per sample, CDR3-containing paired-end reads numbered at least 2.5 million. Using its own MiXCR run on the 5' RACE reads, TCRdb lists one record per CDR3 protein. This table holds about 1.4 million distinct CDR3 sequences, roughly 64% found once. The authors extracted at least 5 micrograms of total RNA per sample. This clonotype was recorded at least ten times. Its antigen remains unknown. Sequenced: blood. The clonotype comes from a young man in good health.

The CDR3 DNA sequence: TGTGCCAGCAGTTTAGATATGGGAAGAGACACCGGGGAGCTGTTTTTT. Translated: CASSLDMGRDTGELFF. The chain combines TRBV12-3 or TRBV12-4 with TRBJ2-2, with D uncertain. V was pared by 1 base and J by 3 bases, with 12 bases between. The CDR3 contains 16 residues.